This is a list of T cell receptor beta chains from one sample in a study of T cell responses to AZD1222 COVID-19 vaccine. Assay: immunoSEQ multiplex PCR; the TCRdb copy retains only in-frame clones and omits some. The sample lists about 140,000 clones, 85% to 95% occurring once. The source material was peripheral blood, sampled 28 days after the second AZD1222 dose. Every receptor here comes from an adult who received the AZD1222 COVID-19 vaccine. The CDR3 runs from the conserved cysteine through the conserved F or W. A D gene is named only where the DNA matches it firmly. Not every row has a clone size; where given, it reads once, few, many or a size class.

CDR3 protein,CDR3 DNA,clone size,J gene,D gene,V gene
CASSVAPNTEAFF,TGTGCCAGCAGCGTAGCACCGAACACTGAAGCTTTCTTT,-,TRBJ1-1,-,TRBV9
CASRTPGGAEAFF,TGTGCCAGCAGGACCCCTGGAGGGGCTGAAGCTTTCTTT,-,TRBJ1-1,-,TRBV6-6
CASSSDVVYNEQFF,TGCGCCAGCAGCTCAGACGTGGTATACAATGAGCAGTTCTTC,once,TRBJ2-1,-,TRBV5-1
CASRGVAKNIQYF,TGTGCCAGCAGAGGGGTCGCCAAAAACATTCAGTACTTC,-,TRBJ2-4,-,TRBV27
CASSKQGRQPQHF,TGTGCCAGCAGCAAACAGGGGAGGCAGCCCCAGCATTTT,once,TRBJ1-5,TRBD1,TRBV5-6
CASSARAEQYF,TGTGCCAGCAGTGCCAGGGCCGAGCAGTACTTC,-,TRBJ2-7,-,TRBV25-1
CASSWDSGNTNYGYTF,TGCGCCAGCAGCTGGGACAGCGGTAACACTAACTATGGCTACACCTTC,-,TRBJ1-2,TRBD1,TRBV5-1
CSASDGGRYSNQPQHF,TGCAGTGCTAGTGACGGGGGGCGGTATAGCAATCAGCCCCAGCATTTT,-,TRBJ1-5,-,TRBV20-1
CASSEYGTATGELFF,TGTGCCAGCAGTGAATATGGAACCGCCACCGGGGAGCTGTTTTTT,-,TRBJ2-2,-,TRBV25-1
CASSPNGGGDYGYTF,TGTGCCAGCTCACCAAACGGCGGCGGAGACTATGGCTACACCTTC,-,TRBJ1-2,-,TRBV18
CASSFNLDTEAFF,TGTGCCAGCAGCTTTAACCTCGACACTGAAGCTTTCTTT,-,TRBJ1-1,-,TRBV11-1
CATSDSTRRGETQYF,TGTGCCACCAGTGATTCCACACGGAGGGGAGAGACCCAGTACTTC,once,TRBJ2-5,-,TRBV24-1
CASSFRDPVSYEQYF,TGTGCCAGCAGTTTTCGAGATCCAGTCTCCTACGAGCAGTACTTC,-,TRBJ2-7,-,TRBV28
CASSLMRTEAFF,TGTGCCAGCAGTTTAATGAGGACTGAAGCTTTCTTT,-,TRBJ1-1,-,TRBV28
CATSRERTGAGYTF,TGTGCCACCAGCAGGGAACGCACAGGAGCTGGCTACACCTTC,-,TRBJ1-2,-,TRBV15